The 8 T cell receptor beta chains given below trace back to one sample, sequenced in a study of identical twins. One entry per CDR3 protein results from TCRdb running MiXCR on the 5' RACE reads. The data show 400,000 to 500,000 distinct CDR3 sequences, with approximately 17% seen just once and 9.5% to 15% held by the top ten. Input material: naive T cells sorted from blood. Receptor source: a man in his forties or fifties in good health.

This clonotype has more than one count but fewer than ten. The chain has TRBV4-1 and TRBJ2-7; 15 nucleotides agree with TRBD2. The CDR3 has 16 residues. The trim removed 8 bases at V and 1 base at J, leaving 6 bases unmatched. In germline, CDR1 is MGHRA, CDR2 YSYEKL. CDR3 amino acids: CASGGTSGGRSYEQYF. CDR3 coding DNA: TGCGCCAGCGGAGGGACTAGCGGGGGGCGATCCTACGAGCAGTACTTC.

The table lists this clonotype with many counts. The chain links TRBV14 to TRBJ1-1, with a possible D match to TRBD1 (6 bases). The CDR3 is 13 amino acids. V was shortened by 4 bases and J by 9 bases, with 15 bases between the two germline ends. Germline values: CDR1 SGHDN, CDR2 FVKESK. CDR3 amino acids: CASSLSDRQKAFF. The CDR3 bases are TGTGCCAGCAGCCTATCGGACAGACAAAAAGCTTTCTTT.

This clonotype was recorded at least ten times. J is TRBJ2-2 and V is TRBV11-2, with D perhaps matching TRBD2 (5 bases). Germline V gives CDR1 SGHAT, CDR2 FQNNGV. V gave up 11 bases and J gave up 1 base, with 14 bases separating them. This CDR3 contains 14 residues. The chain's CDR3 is CAGEKAGNTGELFF. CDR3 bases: TGTGCCGGGGAGAAAGCTGGGAACACCGGGGAGCTGTTTTTT.

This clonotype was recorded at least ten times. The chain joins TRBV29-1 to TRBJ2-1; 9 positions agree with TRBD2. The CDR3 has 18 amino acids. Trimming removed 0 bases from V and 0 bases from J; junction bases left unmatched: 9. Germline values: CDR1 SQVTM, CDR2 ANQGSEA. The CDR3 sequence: CSVEDILAGPSSYNEQFF. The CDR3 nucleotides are TGCAGCGTTGAAGATATACTAGCGGGCCCAAGCTCCTACAATGAGCAGTTCTTC.

In nucleotides, the CDR3 is TGCGCCAGCAGCCACGAGGGGGGGGCCAGCTATGGCTACACCTTC. Translating it yields CASSHEGGASYGYTF. The genes are TRBV5-1 and TRBJ1-2; tentative D call: TRBD1 (6 bases). The CDR3 length is 15 residues. The germline gives CDR1 SGHRS, CDR2 YFSETQ. Deletions cut 4 bases from V and 4 bases from J, with 17 bases between.

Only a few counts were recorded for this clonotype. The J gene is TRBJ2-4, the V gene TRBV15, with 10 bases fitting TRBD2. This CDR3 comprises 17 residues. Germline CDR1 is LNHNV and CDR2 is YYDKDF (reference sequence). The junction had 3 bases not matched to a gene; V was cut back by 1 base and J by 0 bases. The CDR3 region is CATSRGTSGLAKNIQYF. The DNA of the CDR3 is TGTGCCACCAGCAGAGGGACTAGCGGATTAGCCAAAAACATTCAGTACTTC.

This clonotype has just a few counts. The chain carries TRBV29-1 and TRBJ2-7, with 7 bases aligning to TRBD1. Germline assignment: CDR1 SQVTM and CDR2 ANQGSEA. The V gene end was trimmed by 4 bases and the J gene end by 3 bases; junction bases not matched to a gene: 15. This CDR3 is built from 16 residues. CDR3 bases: TGCAGCGTTGTAGGATCCTCACAGGGGTCATTCTACGAGCAGTACTTC. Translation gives CSVVGSSQGSFYEQYF.

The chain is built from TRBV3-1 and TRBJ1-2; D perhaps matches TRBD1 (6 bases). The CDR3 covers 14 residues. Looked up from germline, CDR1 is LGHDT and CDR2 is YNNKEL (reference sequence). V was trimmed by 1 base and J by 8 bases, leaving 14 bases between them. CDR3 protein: CASSQVRGALGYTF. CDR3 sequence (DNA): TGTGCCAGCAGCCAAGTTCGGGGGGCGCTGGGCTACACCTTC.